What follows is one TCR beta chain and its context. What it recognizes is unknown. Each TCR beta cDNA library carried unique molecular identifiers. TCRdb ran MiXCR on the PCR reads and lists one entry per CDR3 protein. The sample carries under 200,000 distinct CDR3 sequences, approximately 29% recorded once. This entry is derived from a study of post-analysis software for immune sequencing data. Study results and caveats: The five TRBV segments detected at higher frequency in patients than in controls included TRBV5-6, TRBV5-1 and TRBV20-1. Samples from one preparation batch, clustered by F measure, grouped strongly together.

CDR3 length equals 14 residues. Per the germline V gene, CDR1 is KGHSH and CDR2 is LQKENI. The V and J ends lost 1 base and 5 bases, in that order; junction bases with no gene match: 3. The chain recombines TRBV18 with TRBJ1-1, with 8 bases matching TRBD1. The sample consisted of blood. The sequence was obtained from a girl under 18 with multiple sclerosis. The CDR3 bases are TGTGCCAGCTCACCACACAGGGGGAGGACTGAAGCTTTCTTT. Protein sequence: CASSPHRGRTEAFF.